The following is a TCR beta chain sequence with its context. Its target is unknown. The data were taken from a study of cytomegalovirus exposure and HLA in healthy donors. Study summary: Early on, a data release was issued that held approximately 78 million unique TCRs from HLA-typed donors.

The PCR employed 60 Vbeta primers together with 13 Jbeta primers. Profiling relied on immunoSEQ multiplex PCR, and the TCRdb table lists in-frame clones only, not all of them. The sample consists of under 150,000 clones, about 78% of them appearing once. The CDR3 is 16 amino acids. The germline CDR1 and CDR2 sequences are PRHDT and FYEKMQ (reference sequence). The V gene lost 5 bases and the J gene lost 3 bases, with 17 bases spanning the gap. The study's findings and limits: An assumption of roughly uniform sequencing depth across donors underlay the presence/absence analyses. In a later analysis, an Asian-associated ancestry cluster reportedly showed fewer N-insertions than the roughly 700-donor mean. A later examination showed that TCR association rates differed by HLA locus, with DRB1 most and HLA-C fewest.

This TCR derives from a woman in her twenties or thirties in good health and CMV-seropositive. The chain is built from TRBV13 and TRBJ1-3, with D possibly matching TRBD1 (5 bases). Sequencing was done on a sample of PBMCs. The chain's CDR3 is CASSPLGRDFGNTIYF. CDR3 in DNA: TGTGCCAGCAGCCCCCTAGGCAGGGATTTTGGAAACACCATATATTTT.